The source of this T cell receptor (beta chain) is a study of OX40 agonist ivuxolimab in advanced cancers. Study outcomes and limitations: Which antigen the expanded peripheral T cells recognized is unknown. Partial responders dosed at 0.1-3.0 mg/kg displayed clonal expansion ranking among the lowest.

Baseline was the first blood sampling point, followed by cycle 4 day 1 and cycle 7 day 1. The table came from immunoSEQ multiplex PCR; TCRdb's copy has only in-frame clones and leaves some out. The sample yields about 31,000 clones, less than 90% seen once. This clone has just one count. As yet, its antigen is unknown. The CDR3 loop spans 15 amino acids. The chain has TRBV12-2 and TRBJ2-3; no check of the table's D call, TRBD2, against the DNA was made. TRBV12-2 is labeled a pseudogene. The sequence derives from an adult with an advanced solid tumor such as melanoma, head and neck, liver or kidney cancer. The material sequenced was CD4+ or CD8+ T cells sorted from blood, taken in a trial of the OX40 agonist ivuxolimab. DNA for the CDR3: TGTGCAAGTCGCTTAGTTGAGGAGAGCACAGATACGCAGTATTTT. Translating it yields CASRLVEESTDTQYF.